This T cell receptor beta chain was identified in a study of CXCR3-negative and CXCR3-positive naive CD8 T cells. Germline CDR1 and CDR2: SQVTM and ANQGSEA. The CDR3 is made up of 14 amino acids. With UMI labels, 5' RACE was used to prepare the TRB cDNA libraries. TCRdb reprocessed the 5' RACE reads, with one entry per CDR3 protein and no DNA. Its clone listing holds approximately 56,000 distinct CDR3 sequences. This TCR came from a human donor in good health. Some clones in this sample may be carry-over from other donors' samples. V and J are TRBV29-1 and TRBJ1-6; the D call of TRBD1 rests on TCRdb alone, since no DNA is present to check it. The specimen sequenced was memory CD8+ T cells from blood. This CDR3 reads CSVDTGTGDSPLHF. The full variable domain, its missing parts supplied by reference TRBV29-1 and TRBJ1-6, is SAVISQKPSRDICQRGTSLTIQCQVDSQVTMMFWYRQQPGQSLTLIATANQGSEATYESGFVIDKFPISRPNLTFSTLTVSNMSPEDSSIYLCSVDTGTGDSPLHFGNGTRLTVT.